The 30 T cell receptor beta chains in this list originate from one sample, sequenced in a study of CD8+CD57+ T cells in acquired aplastic anemia (dated by TCRdb to the late 2010s). The patients picked for sequencing were ones in whom flow cytometry had shown an expansion of CD8+CD57+ cells. Sequenced on an Illumina HiSeq 2000. Genomic DNA served as template for TCR beta VDJ combination and CDR3 sequence profiling. Using fastp trimming at Q25 and MiXCR clonotype assembly, TCRdb reanalyzed the public sequencing data and kept in-frame beta chains. Entries are consolidated by CDR3 protein sequence, retaining the most common genes and DNA. The sample records 100,000 to 150,000 distinct CDR3 sequences, less than 50% of which are singletons. Approximately 2.6% of the sample lies in the top ten. The sequenced sample was sorted CD4+, CD8+, or CD8+CD57+ T cells (not recorded which) from PBMCs. The origin of the receptors is a human donor with aplastic anemia.

The rearrangement links TRBV18 to TRBJ1-1; 9 bases are a match to TRBD1. CDR3 length equals 16 residues. Unmatched junction bases numbered 4, after V lost 2 bases and J lost 0 bases. Germline values: CDR1 KGHSH, CDR2 LQKENI. The CDR3 spells CASSPTRDRVNTEAFF. The CDR3 nucleotides are TGTGCCAGCTCACCAACCCGGGACAGGGTGAACACTGAAGCTTTCTTT.

This chain joins TRBV6-4 and TRBJ2-1; D possibly matches TRBD1 or TRBD2 (5 bases each). Per the germline V gene, CDR1 is MRHNA and CDR2 is SNTAGT. This CDR3 has 14 amino acids. Trimming took off 2 bases at V and 5 bases at J, with 10 bases between the two ends. CDR3 protein: CASSDGTENNEQFF. The CDR3, as DNA: TGTGCCAGCAGTGACGGGACGGAAAACAATGAGCAGTTCTTC.

Concerning this clonotype: A much larger clone sits a single nucleotide away, making a read error possible. J is TRBJ2-7 and V is TRBV6-1; maybe TRBD1 (6 bases). Per the germline V gene, CDR1 is MNHNS and CDR2 is SASEGT. The CDR3 totals 15 residues. V lost 5 bases, J lost 4 bases, and 18 bases lay in between. The CDR3 DNA follows: TGTGCCAGCAGTCCGGGACAAGTCGGTCGATACGAGCAGTACGTC. This sequence encodes CASSPGQVGRYEQYV.

This clonotype was observed at least ten times. The J gene is TRBJ1-2, the V gene TRBV6-2 or TRBV6-3, with D possibly matching TRBD1 (6 bases). Germline CDR1 is MNHEY and CDR2 is SVGEGT. There are 15 residues in the CDR3. Trimming took off 4 bases at V and 3 bases at J, with 15 bases between the two ends. CDR3 sequence reads: CASSSLQGWYYGYTF. The CDR3 DNA sequence: TGTGCCAGCAGTTCCCTCCAGGGGTGGTACTATGGCTACACCTTC.

This clonotype showed up many times. The rearrangement links TRBV2 to TRBJ1-4; tentative D call: TRBD1 (5 bases). The ends were cut back, 0 bases at V and 10 bases at J, with 12 bases in the middle. Germline CDR1 reads SNHLY; CDR2 reads FYNNEI. CDR3 length equals 14 residues. This chain's CDR3 is CASSEAGGVGKLFF. In nucleotides, the CDR3 is TGTGCCAGCAGTGAAGCCGGGGGGGTGGGAAAACTGTTTTTT.

The chain has TRBV25-1 and TRBJ2-5, with 12 bases lining up with TRBD2. V shed 2 bases, J shed 5 bases, and the junction held 9 bases outside the gene matches. Germline V gene lookup returns CDR1 MGHDK and CDR2 SYGVNS. This CDR3 spans 17 amino acids. The CDR3 is CASSEGSGGLAGETQYF. CDR3 nucleotide sequence: TGTGCCAGCAGTGAAGGCTCCGGCGGACTAGCGGGGGAGACCCAGTACTTC.

Judged by abundance, this clonotype is medium-sized. The chain has TRBV15 and TRBJ1-4; a possible D gene is TRBD1 (5 bases). Germline assignment: CDR1 LNHNV and CDR2 YYDKDF (reference sequence). V lost 3 bases, J lost 8 bases, and 13 bases lay in between. The CDR3 runs to 14 residues. CDR3 nucleotides: TGTGCCACCAGCAGGCGTCAGGGAGGAGAAAAACTGTTTTTT. This translates into CATSRRQGGEKLFF.

This clonotype was observed many times. The genes are TRBV20-1 and TRBJ2-1; the D gene is possibly TRBD1 (5 bases). Trimming removed 0 bases at V and 7 bases at J, with 22 bases between. This CDR3 contains 17 residues. Germline CDR1 is DFQATT and CDR2 is SNEGSKA (reference sequence). CDR3 nucleotide sequence: TGCAGTGCTAGAGATGGGGCCCCCAGGGATACTGGGAATGAGCAGTTCTTC. This encodes CSARDGAPRDTGNEQFF.

The chain recombines TRBV20-1 with TRBJ2-5; TRBD2 might be the D (5 bases). The CDR3 is 18 amino acids. Germline V gives CDR1 DFQATT, CDR2 SNEGSKA (reference sequence). Trimming took 4 bases from V and 1 from J, leaving 25 bases between them. CDR3 sequence reads: CSATGSGRHGELQETQYF. The CDR3 bases are TGCAGTGCTACGGGATCCGGCCGGCACGGGGAACTCCAAGAGACCCAGTACTTC.

This clonotype was seen many times. CDR3 sequence (DNA): TGTGCCAGCAGCGTAGAGGTCAAAACCAATGGCTACACCTTC. Protein product: CASSVEVKTNGYTF. The V gene is TRBV9, the J gene TRBJ1-2, with no clear D. Trimming took off 0 bases at V and 6 bases at J, with 12 bases between the two ends. Germline V gives CDR1 SGDLS, CDR2 YYNGEE. The CDR3 covers 14 residues.

This clonotype was observed at least ten times. The chain has TRBV7-6 and TRBJ1-3; D gene unclear. The germline CDR1 and CDR2 sequences are SGHVS and FNYEAQ. The length of the CDR3 is 14 residues. Trimming shortened V by 10 bases and J by 0 bases, and 13 bases separated the two germline ends. The CDR3: CATKGPGSGNTIYF. As DNA, the CDR3 is TGTGCCACCAAGGGCCCAGGCTCTGGAAACACCATATATTTT.

In nucleotides, the CDR3 is TGTGCCAGCAGCGACAGGGGTGAGCAGTACTTC. This codes for CASSDRGEQYF. The chain has TRBV2 and TRBJ2-7; TRBD1 matches 8 bases. The CDR3 consists of 11 residues. V lost 6 bases and J lost 7; bases outside the gene matches: 2. Per the germline V gene, CDR1 is SNHLY and CDR2 is FYNNEI.

The V gene is TRBV19, the J gene TRBJ2-5; either TRBD1 or TRBD2 may supply D (5 bases each). Trimming cost V 5 bases and J 9 bases, with 19 bases left between them. CDR1 and CDR2 from the germline V gene are LNHDA and SQIVND (reference sequence). CDR3 length: 14 amino acids. DNA for the CDR3: TGTGCCAGTAGTCGAGGGGACCGATATCAGCCCCAGTACTTC. It codes for CASSRGDRYQPQYF.

The J gene is TRBJ2-5, the V gene TRBV10-2; perhaps TRBD2 as D (6 bases). The V end was cut by 5 bases, the J end by 3 bases, with 16 bases between. The CDR3 spans 15 residues. Germline-derived CDR1 and CDR2 are WSHSY and SAAADI. The CDR3 region has the DNA TGCGCCAGCAGTCACAGGAGGGCCAATAAAGAGACCCAGTACTTC. Protein: CASSHRRANKETQYF.

V is TRBV7-9 and J is TRBJ2-5; 7 positions match TRBD1. Germline CDR1 is SEHNR and CDR2 is FQNEAQ (reference sequence). This CDR3 contains 15 residues. V trimming: 5 bases; J trimming: 4 bases; junction bases outside the gene matches: 10. CDR3 region: CASSPETGWGETQYF. CDR3 sequence (DNA): TGTGCCAGCAGCCCGGAGACAGGGTGGGGAGAGACCCAGTACTTC.

This clonotype was detected many times. The V call is TRBV20-1, the J call TRBJ1-2; no definite D call. This CDR3 has 13 residues. The germline CDR1 and CDR2 sequences are DFQATT and SNEGSKA (reference sequence). Trimming stripped 0 bases from V and 4 bases from J, with 9 bases between. The CDR3 DNA is TGCAGTGCTAGAGATCAGTTTGGCTATGGCTACACCTTC. It encodes CSARDQFGYGYTF.

This sequence joins TRBV19 and TRBJ2-2; 7 bases fit TRBD1. This CDR3 is built from 15 residues. Losses at the gene ends were 11 bases for V and 2 bases for J; bases not matched to a gene: 11. Germline CDR1 and CDR2: LNHDA and SQIVND (reference sequence). CDR3 nucleotide sequence: TGTGCCGGCAGCCCAAGACAGGGTAACACCGGGGAGCTGTTTTTT. Encoded protein: CAGSPRQGNTGELFF. Full variable domain (missing parts from reference TRBV19 and TRBJ2-2): DGGITQSPKYLFRKEGQNVTLSCEQNLNHDAMYWYRQDPGQGLRLIYYSQIVNDFQKGDIAEGYSVSREKKESFPLTVTSAQKNPTAFYLCAGSPRQGNTGELFFGEGSRLTVL.

The genes are TRBV10-1 and TRBJ2-1; 10 bases match TRBD2. The ends lost 10 bases at V and 5 bases at J; junction bases unmatched: 8. The CDR3 totals 14 residues. Per the germline V gene, CDR1 is WNHNN and CDR2 is SYGVQD (reference sequence). The DNA for the CDR3 is TGCGCCAACTGTAGCGGGGGGCAACACAATGAGCAGTTCTTC. The encoded protein is CANCSGGQHNEQFF.

This clonotype was detected ten times or more. The rearrangement links TRBV6-1 to TRBJ2-7; D not certain. The CDR3 covers 14 residues. Per germline, CDR1 MNHNS and CDR2 SASEGT. Trimming took off 0 bases at V and 3 bases at J, with 9 bases between the two ends. CDR3 residues: CASSEAPFFYEQYV. The CDR3 DNA sequence: TGTGCCAGCAGTGAAGCGCCTTTTTTCTACGAGCAGTACGTC.

This clonotype was picked up one time. The chain uses TRBV11-1 and TRBJ2-1, with 10 nucleotides matching TRBD2. The CDR3 is made up of 15 amino acids. Per the germline V gene, CDR1 is SGHAT and CDR2 is FQDESV (reference sequence). With V trimmed by 4 bases and J by 4 bases, 4 bases remained unmatched. CDR3 bases: TGTGCCAGCAGCTCAACTAGCGGGGTTTACAATGAGCAGTTCTTC. Protein: CASSSTSGVYNEQFF.

The rearrangement uses TRBV5-1 and TRBJ2-6; D is ambiguous. CDR1 is SGHRS and CDR2 is YFSETQ in the germline V gene. Trimming took off 3 bases at V and 1 base at J, with 20 bases between the two ends. This CDR3 has 19 residues. CDR3 nucleotides: TGCGCCAGCAGCTATGGACGGTCGGTTGGGGTATCTGGGGCCAACGTCCTGACTTTC. This encodes CASSYGRSVGVSGANVLTF. Complete variable domain (other parts from reference TRBV5-1 and TRBJ2-6): KAGVTQTPRYLIKTRGQQVTLSCSPISGHRSVSWYQQTPGQGLQFLFEYFSETQRNKGNFPGRFSGRQFSNSRSEMNVSTLELGDSALYLCASSYGRSVGVSGANVLTFGAGSRLTVL.

This clonotype was seen only a few times. The chain is built from TRBV15 and TRBJ1-2; 9 bases map to TRBD1. Trimming cost V 3 bases and J 3 bases; bases outside gene matches: 11. The germline gives CDR1 LNHNV, CDR2 YYDKDF (reference sequence). The CDR3 consists of 17 residues. The CDR3 DNA sequence: TGTGCCACCAGCAGGTACAGGGGGCCCTCGGTAGACTATGGCTACACCTTC. It translates to CATSRYRGPSVDYGYTF. Drawing the rest from reference TRBV15 and TRBJ1-2, the complete variable domain is DAMVIQNPRYQVTQFGKPVTLSCSQTLNHNVMYWYQQKSSQAPKLLFHYYDKDFNNEADTPDNFQSRRPNTSFCFLDIRSPGLGDTAMYLCATSRYRGPSVDYGYTFGSGTRLTVV.

Of note for this clonotype: A clone one base away is much larger, so this may be a read error. This rearrangement joins TRBV11-2 to TRBJ2-1; D tentatively reads TRBD1 or TRBD2 (5 bases each). The germline V gene encodes CDR1 SGHAT and CDR2 FQNNGV. The CDR3 has 18 residues. In DNA form, the CDR3 reads TGTGCCGGCAGCTTAGGGGCGTGGTTGCTAGCATCCTACAATGAGCAGTTCTTC. Translated: CAGSLGAWLLASYNEQFF.

A word on this clonotype: A much larger clone lies one base from this, so it may be a read error. The chain links TRBV29-1 to TRBJ1-1; TRBD1 aligns across 8 bases. The CDR3 has 13 amino acids. CDR1 is SQVTM and CDR2 is ANQGSEA in the germline V gene. V lost 7 bases to trimming and J lost 3 bases; unmatched junction nucleotides: 7. As DNA, the CDR3 is TGCAGCGGACAGGGGACTGGGGACACTGAAGCTTTCTTT. It codes for CSGQGTGDTEAFF. The full variable domain, rest sourced from reference TRBV29-1 and TRBJ1-1, is SAVISQKPSRDICQRGTSLTIQCQVDSQVTMMFWYRQQPGQSLTLIATANQGSEATYESGFVIDKFPISRPNLTFSTLTVSNMSPEDSSIYLCSGQGTGDTEAFFGQGTRLTVV.

The sample holds a few counts of this clonotype. The CDR3 region is CASTGRGLVNEQFF. The CDR3 DNA follows: TGTGCCAGCACCGGTCGAGGGCTAGTTAATGAGCAGTTCTTC. This chain links TRBV27 with TRBJ2-1, with a weak D call TRBD2 (5 bases). Trimming removed 7 bases at V and 7 bases at J, with 17 bases between. The CDR3 runs to 14 residues. CDR1 MNHEY and CDR2 SMNVEV come from the germline V gene (reference sequence).

This clonotype was observed many times. This chain links TRBV5-5 with TRBJ1-1; D is undetermined. Per the germline V gene, CDR1 is SGHKS and CDR2 is YYEKEE (reference sequence). The CDR3 consists of 13 residues. Deletions cut 2 bases from V and 4 bases from J, with 9 bases between. The CDR3 protein is CASSLGRVTEAFF. The CDR3 DNA reads as TGTGCCAGCAGCTTAGGGAGGGTCACTGAAGCTTTCTTT.

This clonotype came up many times. The chain employs TRBV5-1 and TRBJ2-2, with D possibly matching TRBD2 (6 bases). The V gene lost 4 bases and the J gene lost 3 bases, with 13 bases spanning the gap. CDR1 and CDR2 (germline): SGHRS, YFSETQ. CDR3 size: 15 residues. The CDR3 DNA follows: TGCGCCAGCAGCATCGCGGGACCGGACACCGGGGAGCTGTTTTTT. It translates to CASSIAGPDTGELFF.

This chain uses TRBV20-1 with TRBJ2-5; 12 bases match TRBD1. Germline CDR1 and CDR2: DFQATT and SNEGSKA (reference sequence). With V trimmed by 5 bases and J by 4 bases, 8 bases remained unmatched. This CDR3 contains 15 residues. The CDR3 protein is CSAPTGTGGGETQYF. The CDR3 nucleotides read TGCAGTGCTCCGACCGGGACAGGGGGCGGAGAGACCCAGTACTTC.

This clonotype was detected ten times or more. The rearrangement uses TRBV19 and TRBJ1-6; TRBD1 matches at 7 bases. The CDR3 has 17 residues. J gave up 9 bases and V 5 bases, and 16 bases lay outside the gene matches. From germline, CDR1 is LNHDA and CDR2 SQIVND (reference sequence). CDR3 sequence: CASSSRQGLVESSPLHF. CDR3 nucleotide sequence: TGTGCCAGTAGTTCACGACAGGGACTTGTCGAAAGTTCACCCCTCCACTTT.

This clonotype was counted at least ten times. The rearrangement joins TRBV3-1 to TRBJ1-2; the match to TRBD1 covers 8 bases. CDR3 length: 15 amino acids. Losses at the gene ends were 4 bases for V and 6 bases for J; bases not matched to a gene: 10. Germline V gene lookup returns CDR1 LGHDT and CDR2 YNNKEL (reference sequence). CDR3 coding DNA: TGTGCCAGCAGCCCCGCCAGTACAGGGGGACATGGCTACACCTTC. It specifies CASSPASTGGHGYTF.